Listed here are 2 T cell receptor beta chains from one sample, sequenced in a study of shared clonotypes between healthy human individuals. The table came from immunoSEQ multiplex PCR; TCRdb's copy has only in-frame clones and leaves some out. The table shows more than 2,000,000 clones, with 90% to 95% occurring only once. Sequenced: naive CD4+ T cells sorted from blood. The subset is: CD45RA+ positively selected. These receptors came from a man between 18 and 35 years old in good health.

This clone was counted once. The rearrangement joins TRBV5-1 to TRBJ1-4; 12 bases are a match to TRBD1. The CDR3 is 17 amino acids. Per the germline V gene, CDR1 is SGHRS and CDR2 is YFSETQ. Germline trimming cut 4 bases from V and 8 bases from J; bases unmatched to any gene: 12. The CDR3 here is CASSLSGQGAAREKLFF. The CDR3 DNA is TGCGCCAGCAGCCTGTCGGGACAGGGGGCTGCGAGAGAAAAACTGTTTTTT.

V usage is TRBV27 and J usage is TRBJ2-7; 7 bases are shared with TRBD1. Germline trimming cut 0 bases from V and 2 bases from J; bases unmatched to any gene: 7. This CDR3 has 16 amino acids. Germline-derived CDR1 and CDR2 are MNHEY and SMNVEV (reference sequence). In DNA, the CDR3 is TGTGCCAGCAGTTTATCGACAGGGACAGCTCCCTACGAGCAGTACTTC. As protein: CASSLSTGTAPYEQYF.